A single sample gave rise to the 9 T cell receptor beta chains below, sequenced in a study of cytomegalovirus exposure and HLA in healthy donors. The PCR was carried out with 60 Vbeta primers and 13 Jbeta primers. Clones were read by immunoSEQ multiplex PCR, and TCRdb kept only the in-frame ones, dropping some. Here the sample spans 170,000 or so clones, around 80% being singletons. Sequenced sample: PBMCs. The receptors stem from a woman in her forties or fifties in good health and CMV-seropositive.

The chain employs TRBV7-9 and TRBJ2-1; weak D call: TRBD2 (6 bases). The CDR3 length is 13 residues. Trimming took 4 bases from V and 4 from J, leaving 8 bases between them. CDR1 and CDR2 from the germline V gene are SEHNR and FQNEAQ (reference sequence). The DNA for the CDR3 is TGTGCCAGCAGCTCAGGGACTTACAATGAGCAGTTCTTC. Encoded protein: CASSSGTYNEQFF.

The V call is TRBV19, the J call TRBJ1-2, with D tentatively TRBD1 (6 bases). Trimming took off 5 bases at V and 8 bases at J, with 12 bases between the two ends. CDR1 and CDR2 from the germline V gene are LNHDA and SQIVND (reference sequence). The CDR3 length is 12 residues. CDR3 protein: CASSPDSGGYTF. CDR3 sequence (DNA): TGTGCCAGTAGTCCGGACAGCGGAGGCTACACCTTC.

This clone was seen a single time. The rearrangement joins TRBV11-2 to TRBJ2-3, with 11 bases identical to TRBD2. J gave up 6 bases and V 5 bases, and 7 bases lay outside the gene matches. The germline CDR1 and CDR2 sequences are SGHAT and FQNNGV. This CDR3 is 15 amino acids long. The CDR3 reads CASSKTSGNLDTQYF. CDR3 DNA: TGTGCCAGCAGCAAGACTAGCGGGAATTTGGATACGCAGTATTTT.

This chain links TRBV28 with TRBJ1-5; TRBD1 matches at 9 bases. This CDR3 has 16 residues. The germline CDR1 and CDR2 sequences are MDHEN and SYDVKM. Trimming at V came to 4 bases and at J to 7 bases, leaving 11 bases not matched to a gene. CDR3 in amino acids: CASSSPRDRVGQPQHF. The CDR3 DNA follows: TGTGCCAGCAGTTCCCCCCGGGACAGGGTTGGACAGCCCCAGCATTTT.

CDR3 sequence reads: CASSPRADASYEQYF. The CDR3 region has the DNA TGCGCCAGCAGCCCGCGGGCGGACGCTTCCTACGAGCAGTACTTC. The chain joins TRBV5-1 to TRBJ2-7, with TRBD2 as a possible D gene (5 bases). The CDR3 has 15 residues. Germline loops: CDR1 SGHRS, CDR2 YFSETQ. Trimming took off 4 bases at V and 1 base at J, with 15 bases between the two ends.

The gene calls are TRBV30 and TRBJ2-3, with TRBD1 matching over 9 bases. CDR1 GTSNPN and CDR2 SVGIG come from the germline V gene (reference sequence). This CDR3 region has 19 residues. With 5 bases clipped from V and 5 bases from J, the junction kept 23 bases outside the gene matches. As DNA, the CDR3 is TGTGCCTGGCGTAGTCGGACAGGGGAAATCCCCATCATGTTAGATACGCAGTATTTT. Translated, it gives CAWRSRTGEIPIMLDTQYF. Looking up the rest from reference TRBV30 and TRBJ2-3 gives the full variable domain: SQTIHQWPATLVQPVGSPLSLECTVEGTSNPNLYWYRQAAGRGLQLLFYSVGIGQISSEVPQNLSASRPQDRQFILSSKKLLLSDSGFYLCAWRSRTGEIPIMLDTQYFGPGTRLTVL.

This chain joins TRBV9 and TRBJ1-6, with D uncertain. The CDR3 loop spans 12 amino acids. Germline CDR1 reads SGDLS; CDR2 reads YYNGEE. V lost 7 bases to trimming and J lost 9 bases, with 11 bases between them. CDR3 in amino acids: CASSKGSSPLHF. The CDR3 DNA reads TGTGCCAGCTCGAAAGGGAGTTCACCCCTCCACTTT.

The chain has TRBV4-3 and TRBJ1-2; no firm D call. This CDR3 is built from 15 residues. Per germline, CDR1 LGHNA and CDR2 YSLEER. V dropped 1 base and J dropped 3 bases, with 12 bases sitting between them. CDR3 in DNA: TGCGCCAGCAGCCAAGTTCGCGAGGTGTACTATGGCTACACCTTC. Protein sequence: CASSQVREVYYGYTF.

The chain has TRBV6-1 and TRBJ2-7, with D unresolved. Germline V CDR1 and CDR2: MNHNS, SASEGT. Between the trimmed V and J ends, which lost 2 bases and 2 bases, there was a span of 16 bases. This CDR3 spans 16 amino acids. The CDR3 nucleotides read TGTGCCAGCAGTGAAAGCAACAGAGCCCCTACCTACGAGCAGTACTTC. As protein: CASSESNRAPTYEQYF.